These 27 T cell receptor beta chains were sequenced from one sample in a study of beta chain features in type 1 diabetes (dated by TCRdb to the late 2010s). The library was produced with the immunoSEQ multiplex PCR assay. The entire amount of isolated RNA was reverse transcribed using the High Capacity cDNA Reverse Transcription Kit, so the sequenced TCRB transcripts were expressed ones. What TCRdb holds here is the immuneACCESS table cut down to in-frame rearrangements. Part of the clones is not present; checked against another copy, under half of the missing clones reflect an unresolved V gene, and the others are unexplained. The sample records over 700,000 clones, roughly 16% of which are singletons. The ten largest clones capture 0.02% to 0.025% of the sample. The material sequenced was naive CD4+ T cells from blood. In the paper's terms, the cell subset or site label means: true naive CD4+ T cells. These TCRs come from a woman aged 18-35 years in good health.

The gene calls are TRBV5-4 and TRBJ2-2; D is unresolved. CDR1 is SGHNT, CDR2 YYREEE, per germline (reference sequence). This CDR3 is 15 amino acids long. V was shortened by 1 base and J by 0 bases, with 7 bases between the two germline ends. The DNA for the CDR3 is TGTGCCAGCAGCTTGACGCCCTCGAACACCGGGGAGCTGTTTTTT. Translated: CASSLTPSNTGELFF.

The gene calls are TRBV4-2 and TRBJ2-3, with TRBD2 matching over 11 bases. The germline CDR1 and CDR2 sequences are LGHNA and YNFKEQ. CDR3 length: 17 residues. J lost 6 bases, V lost 3 bases, and 11 bases had no gene match. CDR3 nucleotide sequence: TGTGCCAGCAGCCAGGTTGCTCTAGCGGGAGGTCGGGATACGCAGTATTTT. Amino acid sequence: CASSQVALAGGRDTQYF.

The rearrangement links TRBV5-6 to TRBJ2-1, with D perhaps TRBD2 (5 bases). The germline gives CDR1 SGHDT, CDR2 YYEEEE. The V end lost 2 bases, the J end lost 10 bases, and 22 bases lay between the germline ends. This CDR3 is built from 16 residues. The CDR3 protein is CASSLLDEGLISEQFF. DNA of the CDR3: TGTGCCAGCAGCTTATTAGATGAGGGCCTAATTAGCGAGCAGTTCTTC.

The V and J genes are TRBV14 and TRBJ2-7, with D tentatively TRBD1 (6 bases). There are 16 residues in the CDR3. Germline V gives CDR1 SGHDN, CDR2 FVKESK. V gave up 8 bases and J gave up 2 bases, with 22 bases separating them. The CDR3 region is CASPPINRVATYEQYF. The CDR3, as DNA: TGTGCCAGCCCCCCGATCAACAGGGTGGCAACCTACGAGCAGTACTTC.

This clone turned up a few times. The chain carries TRBV5-1 and TRBJ1-2, with 7 bases fitting TRBD1. Losses at the gene ends were 5 bases for V and 8 bases for J; bases not matched to a gene: 12. CDR3 length: 14 residues. Germline V gene data show CDR1 as SGHRS and CDR2 as YFSETQ. The CDR3 DNA sequence: TGCGCCAGCAGTACCGACAGGGCCGCGGCGGGCTACACCTTC. Translation gives CASSTDRAAAGYTF.

The chain couples TRBV7-2 to TRBJ1-5; possibly TRBD1 for D (5 bases). The CDR3 runs to 16 residues. Trimming took 5 bases from V and 2 from J, leaving 16 bases between them. The germline V gene encodes CDR1 SGHTA and CDR2 FQGNSA. The CDR3 region has the DNA TGTGCCAGCAGCCCGAGGGGTAGGGGTGGCAATCAGCCCCAGCATTTT. It translates to CASSPRGRGGNQPQHF.

The chain employs TRBV18 and TRBJ2-1, with a possible D match to TRBD2 (5 bases). The CDR3 sequence is 16 residues long. The V gene's germline CDR1 is KGHSH and CDR2 LQKENI. Trimming left V 8 bases short and J 2 bases short, with 19 bases between. CDR3 in amino acids: CASRKTGRPAYNEQFF. In nucleotides, the CDR3 is TGTGCCAGCCGCAAAACGGGAAGACCGGCCTACAATGAGCAGTTCTTC.

V usage is TRBV4-3 and J usage is TRBJ1-5, with TRBD1 matching 10 bases. The germline gives CDR1 LGHNA, CDR2 YSLEER. The length of the CDR3 is 18 residues. V lost 0 bases, J lost 3 bases, and 8 bases stayed unmatched. Here the CDR3 reads CASSQEWWTGGNNQPQHF. The CDR3 DNA reads TGCGCCAGCAGCCAAGAATGGTGGACAGGGGGTAACAATCAGCCCCAGCATTTT.

Worth noting for this clone: This sample also contains other DNA sequences that code for the same CDR3. This chain connects TRBV19 to TRBJ2-2, with D uncertain. The CDR3 has 12 amino acids. Trimming stripped 8 bases from V and 2 bases from J, with 6 bases between. From germline, CDR1 is LNHDA and CDR2 SQIVND (reference sequence). The CDR3 DNA is TGTGCCAGTTCGCTCAACACCGGGGAGCTGTTTTTT. It is translated as CASSLNTGELFF.

The V gene is TRBV6-5, the J gene TRBJ1-4; no reliable D call. Trimming pared 2 bases from V and 4 bases from J, leaving 8 bases between. The CDR3 totals 14 residues. Germline lookup yields CDR1 MNHEY and CDR2 SVGAGI. The CDR3 is CASSYEGYNEKLFF. The DNA of the CDR3 is TGTGCCAGCAGTTACGAGGGTTATAATGAAAAACTGTTTTTT.

There are a few counts of this clone. V and J are TRBV2 and TRBJ1-4, with 7 bases identical to TRBD1. V shed 4 bases and J 5 bases; nucleotides not matched to a gene: 4. The CDR3 contains 14 residues. CDR1 SNHLY and CDR2 FYNNEI come from the germline V gene. The CDR3 DNA reads as TGTGCCAGCAGTGTCGAAGGGGGCAATGAAAAACTGTTTTTT. Residues: CASSVEGGNEKLFF.

The chain employs TRBV7-9 and TRBJ1-2; the D is unclear. The V end lost 1 base, the J end lost 5 bases, and 17 bases lay between the germline ends. The V gene's germline CDR1 is SEHNR and CDR2 FQNEAQ (reference sequence). The CDR3 runs to 16 residues. This CDR3 reads CASSLEHQKKGYGYTF. CDR3 DNA: TGTGCCAGCAGCTTAGAACACCAGAAGAAGGGTTATGGCTACACCTTC.

This chain uses TRBV5-1 with TRBJ2-1; the D gene is possibly TRBD2 (6 bases). Looked up from germline, CDR1 is SGHRS and CDR2 is YFSETQ. This CDR3 comprises 16 residues. V lost 4 bases and J lost 8, with 22 bases in between. This CDR3 is CASSPGVGEWFDEQFF. In DNA form, the CDR3 reads TGCGCCAGCAGCCCGGGGGTAGGGGAGTGGTTTGATGAGCAGTTCTTC.

This clone was observed a few times. CDR3 in amino acids: CAPLHEGTTDTQYF. CDR3 bases: TGCGCACCCCTCCACGAGGGGACCACAGATACGCAGTATTTT. V is TRBV23-1 and J is TRBJ2-3; either TRBD1 or TRBD2 may supply D (5 bases each). TRBV23-1 is an open reading frame, and its role is uncertain. The CDR3 is 14 residues long.

This clone was observed a handful of times. The chain employs TRBV29-1 and TRBJ2-7; D is undetermined. Deletions cut 6 bases from V and 0 bases from J, with 15 bases between. Germline V gene sequence: CDR1 SQVTM, CDR2 ANQGSEA. CDR3 length equals 14 residues. The CDR3 protein is CSVAGYKGSYEQYF. The DNA for the CDR3 is TGCAGCGTCGCCGGGTATAAGGGCTCCTACGAGCAGTACTTC.

This clone has more than one count but fewer than ten. The chain couples TRBV9 to TRBJ2-2, with D hard to call. The CDR3 extends over 13 amino acids. Germline assignment: CDR1 SGDLS and CDR2 YYNGEE. Trimming removed 7 bases at V and 4 bases at J, with 11 bases between. CDR3: CASGRAVTGELFF. The DNA of the CDR3 is TGTGCCAGCGGAAGGGCCGTCACCGGGGAGCTGTTTTTT.

This clone showed up just a few times. CDR3 DNA: TGTGCCAGTACTTTCCAGGGGTACACTGAAGCTTTCTTT. It encodes CASTFQGYTEAFF. The V call is TRBV19, the J call TRBJ1-1, with a possible D match to TRBD1 (6 bases). The CDR3 has 13 residues. Germline V gene sequence: CDR1 LNHDA, CDR2 SQIVND (reference sequence). V gave up 7 bases and J gave up 3 bases, with 12 bases separating them. The variable domain in full, with the rest retrieved from reference TRBV19 and TRBJ1-1, is DGGITQSPKYLFRKEGQNVTLSCEQNLNHDAMYWYRQDPGQGLRLIYYSQIVNDFQKGDIAEGYSVSREKKESFPLTVTSAQKNPTAFYLCASTFQGYTEAFFGQGTRLTVV.

In this sample, this clone turned up a few times. The gene calls are TRBV6-6 and TRBJ2-1; a weak D match, TRBD2 (5 bases). The V and J ends lost 11 bases and 7 bases respectively, with 18 bases between them. Per the germline V gene, CDR1 is MNHNY and CDR2 is SVGAGI (reference sequence). The CDR3 extends over 13 amino acids. CDR3 nucleotide sequence: TGTGCCGGGTCCGGCCGAACGGGAAATGAGCAGTTCTTC. Its translation: CAGSGRTGNEQFF.

The chain couples TRBV7-2 to TRBJ2-7; 10 bases map to TRBD2. The length of the CDR3 is 15 residues. The germline V gene has CDR1 SGHTA and CDR2 FQGNSA. With 3 bases clipped from V and 6 bases from J, the junction kept 8 bases outside the gene matches. The CDR3 reads CASSFSGTSAGEQYF. In DNA form, the CDR3 reads TGTGCCAGCAGCTTCTCCGGGACTAGCGCAGGCGAGCAGTACTTC.

The genes are TRBV28 and TRBJ2-2; the match to TRBD1 covers 8 bases. The trim removed 8 bases at V and 2 bases at J, leaving 4 bases unmatched. Germline V gene sequence: CDR1 MDHEN, CDR2 SYDVKM. The CDR3 covers 14 residues. The CDR3 bases are TGTGCCAGCTGCTCAGGGGGCAACACCGGGGAGCTGTTTTTT. Translation gives CASCSGGNTGELFF.

This clone was observed a few times. This sequence joins TRBV7-9 and TRBJ1-2; the D gene is possibly TRBD1 (5 bases). Germline V gene lookup returns CDR1 SEHNR and CDR2 FQNEAQ (reference sequence). The V end was cut by 5 bases, the J end by 7 bases, with 20 bases between. The CDR3 loop spans 15 amino acids. The CDR3 protein is CASSQLRTGTAGYTF. DNA of the CDR3: TGTGCCAGCAGCCAATTACGAACAGGAACGGCTGGCTACACCTTC.

The rearrangement links TRBV5-1 to TRBJ1-3; 7 nucleotides align to TRBD1. With V trimmed by 0 bases and J by 3 bases, 12 bases remained unmatched. The CDR3 runs to 18 residues. Germline CDR1 is SGHRS and CDR2 is YFSETQ. The CDR3 sequence is CASSLDFPGQSFGNTIYF. Here the CDR3 DNA reads TGCGCCAGCAGCTTGGATTTCCCGGGACAGAGTTTTGGAAACACCATATATTTT.

This rearrangement joins TRBV27 to TRBJ2-2, with 7 positions matching TRBD1. After removal of 7 bases from V and 7 bases from J, the junction contained 9 bases not matched to a gene. The CDR3 is made up of 14 amino acids. Germline CDR1 and CDR2: MNHEY and SMNVEV (reference sequence). CDR3 in DNA: TGTGCCAGCAAGGGTATACAGGGGATCGGGGAGCTGTTTTTT. It yields the protein CASKGIQGIGELFF.

The chain couples TRBV18 to TRBJ1-1, with D possibly matching TRBD1 (5 bases). The CDR3 runs 17 residues. Trimming cost V 3 bases and J 1 base, with 18 bases left between them. In germline, CDR1 is KGHSH, CDR2 LQKENI. CDR3 region: CASSPVLQGFGNTEAFF. CDR3 nucleotide sequence: TGTGCCAGCTCACCCGTTCTCCAGGGTTTCGGGAACACTGAAGCTTTCTTT.

The chain carries TRBV2 and TRBJ2-2, with a possible D match to TRBD1 (6 bases). Germline loops: CDR1 SNHLY, CDR2 FYNNEI. Trimming shortened V by 7 bases and J by 1 base, and 10 bases separated the two germline ends. The CDR3 consists of 14 residues. The CDR3 coding sequence is TGTGCCAGCACCTCGACAGGGAACACCGGGGAGCTGTTTTTT. The encoded protein is CASTSTGNTGELFF.

The V call is TRBV19, the J call TRBJ2-3, with 9 bases matching TRBD2. The length of the CDR3 is 14 residues. The V and J ends lost 5 bases and 4 bases, in that order; junction bases with no gene match: 4. CDR1 LNHDA and CDR2 SQIVND come from the germline V gene (reference sequence). For the CDR3, the DNA is TGTGCCAGTAGTTGGACTAGCGCCGCAGATACGCAGTATTTT. The encoded protein is CASSWTSAADTQYF.

The chain uses TRBV27 and TRBJ2-1; weak D call: TRBD1 (6 bases). Germline CDR1 MNHEY, CDR2 SMNVEV (reference sequence). Trimming took off 3 bases at V and 6 bases at J, with 12 bases between the two ends. The length of the CDR3 is 14 residues. CDR3 loop: CASSFQIQGNEQFF. In DNA form, the CDR3 reads TGTGCCAGCAGTTTCCAGATACAGGGCAATGAGCAGTTCTTC.